Following are 30 T cell receptor beta chains from one sample sequenced in a study of T-cell reconstitution after alpha-beta-depleted transplantation in children. A library of TCRbeta sequences, prepared with unique molecular identifiers, was generated. TCRdb reprocessed the PCR reads with MiXCR, giving one entry per CDR3 protein. Altogether 190,000 or so distinct CDR3 sequences are present, 5% to 6.5% being singletons, with the ten largest covering around 4.3%. Sequencing was performed on PBMCs, taken before TCRalphabeta/CD19-depleted stem cell transplant. The receptors were gathered from a girl under three years old with combined immunodeficiency, due to receive a stem cell transplant.

The chain joins TRBV7-2 to TRBJ2-1, with 8 bases matching TRBD2. V lost 5 bases to trimming and J lost 8 bases; unmatched junction nucleotides: 17. The CDR3 is made up of 17 amino acids. Looked up from germline, CDR1 is SGHTA and CDR2 is FQGNSA. In nucleotides, the CDR3 is TGTGCCAGCAGCCGAAACCGGGGGGGGCAGGGCTTTGATGAGCAGTTCTTC. Residues: CASSRNRGGQGFDEQFF.

This clonotype was recorded at least ten times. The chain couples TRBV9 to TRBJ1-3, with TRBD1 matching over 7 bases. The CDR3 totals 15 residues. Germline assignment: CDR1 SGDLS and CDR2 YYNGEE. V gave up 0 bases and J gave up 0 bases; unmatched junction bases: 0. CDR3 nucleotide sequence: TGTGCCAGCAGCGTAGGGGACAGCTCTGGAAACACCATATATTTT. This gives the protein CASSVGDSSGNTIYF.

In this sample, this clonotype turned up many times. The V call is TRBV7-2, the J call TRBJ2-6; 11 nucleotides line up with TRBD2. Trimming took 3 bases from V and 0 from J; bases not matched to a gene: 1. The germline CDR1 and CDR2 sequences are SGHTA and FQGNSA. The CDR3 spans 17 residues. In DNA, the CDR3 is TGTGCCAGCAGCTTTAGCGGGGGGGGCTCTGGGGCCAACGTCCTGACTTTC. Translated, it gives CASSFSGGGSGANVLTF.

This clonotype was counted ten times or more. The J gene is TRBJ2-7, the V gene TRBV7-2, with D hard to call. The V and J ends lost 5 bases and 3 bases respectively, with 11 bases between them. Germline V CDR1 and CDR2: SGHTA, FQGNSA. The CDR3 runs 13 residues. The CDR3 DNA reads TGTGCCAGCAGCGGAGACTTAGTCTACGAGCAGTACTTC. Translating gives CASSGDLVYEQYF.

This clonotype was seen ten or more times. The chain joins TRBV4-2 to TRBJ2-7; 12 bases fit TRBD2. V lost 0 bases and J lost 5; bases outside the gene matches: 17. CDR3 length: 20 amino acids. Germline CDR1 LGHNA, CDR2 YNFKEQ. CDR3 DNA sequence: TGTGCCAGCAGCCAAGATTTAGGGCTAGCGGGAGGGTTCGTGGGCGACGAGCAGTACTTC. Protein product: CASSQDLGLAGGFVGDEQYF.

This clonotype was seen ten or more times. V gene TRBV6-2 or TRBV6-3 combines with J gene TRBJ2-7, with 9 nucleotides matching TRBD1. V shed 4 bases and J 5 bases; nucleotides not matched to a gene: 6. This CDR3 contains 14 residues. CDR1 and CDR2 (germline): MNHEY, SVGEGT. The CDR3 DNA is TGTGCCAGCAGTTGGGACAGGGCGAAGAACGAGCAGTACTTC. Encoded protein: CASSWDRAKNEQYF.

This clonotype was seen repeatedly, ten times or more. This chain joins TRBV5-1 and TRBJ2-4; 11 nucleotides align to TRBD1. V gave up 2 bases and J gave up 7 bases; unmatched junction bases: 2. Germline CDR1 SGHRS, CDR2 YFSETQ. The CDR3 totals 14 residues. DNA for the CDR3: TGCGCCAGCAGCTTCGGACAGGGGGCCAACATTCAGTACTTC. Protein product: CASSFGQGANIQYF.

This clonotype was found many times. The rearrangement joins TRBV12-3 or TRBV12-4 to TRBJ2-5, with D possibly being TRBD1 or TRBD2 (6 bases each). The CDR3 loop spans 18 amino acids. The V and J ends lost 5 bases and 5 bases respectively, with 27 bases between them. CDR3 amino acids: CASSPARRGLARAETQYF. The DNA of the CDR3 is TGTGCCAGCAGTCCAGCCCGCCGGGGGCTAGCGAGGGCGGAGACCCAGTACTTC.

The table lists this clonotype with many counts. The chain joins TRBV4-3 to TRBJ2-7; D could derive from TRBD1 or TRBD2 (5 bases each). The germline V gene encodes CDR1 LGHNA and CDR2 YSLEER. Trimming left V 0 bases short and J 5 bases short, with 20 bases between. This CDR3 region has 17 residues. This CDR3 reads CASSQDRALGAENEQYF. CDR3 DNA: TGCGCCAGCAGCCAAGATCGGGCCCTCGGGGCGGAGAACGAGCAGTACTTC.

This clonotype was picked up many times. CDR3 loop: CASSAIATGELFF. In DNA form, the CDR3 reads TGTGCCAGCAGTGCTATAGCCACCGGGGAGCTGTTTTTT. The chain links TRBV12-3 or TRBV12-4 to TRBJ2-2; D is unresolved. Between the trimmed V and J ends, which lost 5 bases and 4 bases, there was a span of 8 bases. The CDR3 runs to 13 residues.

The table lists this clonotype with many counts. The CDR3 sequence is CASSLSGVASYEQYF. The CDR3 DNA follows: TGTGCCAGCAGCTTATCGGGGGTGGCCTCCTACGAGCAGTACTTC. This chain joins TRBV13 and TRBJ2-7, with D possibly matching TRBD2 (6 bases). The CDR3 is 15 residues long. Trimming removed 2 bases from V and 0 bases from J, with 11 bases in between. Germline assignment: CDR1 PRHDT and CDR2 FYEKMQ (reference sequence).

This clonotype came up many times. This chain links TRBV29-1 with TRBJ1-4; D is ambiguous. The CDR3 loop spans 12 amino acids. V dropped 7 bases and J dropped 8 bases, with 14 bases sitting between them. Germline CDR1 and CDR2: SQVTM and ANQGSEA. The CDR3 loop is CSGGRVGEKLFF. The DNA of the CDR3 is TGCAGCGGTGGGCGGGTTGGAGAAAAACTGTTTTTT.

The rearrangement uses TRBV12-3 or TRBV12-4 and TRBJ1-2; D might be TRBD1 (5 bases). This CDR3 region has 15 residues. V was clipped by 0 bases and J by 5 bases, with 13 bases between them. CDR3 loop: CASSLARDGGYGYTF. In nucleotides, the CDR3 is TGTGCCAGCAGTTTAGCCCGGGACGGAGGTTATGGCTACACCTTC.

This clonotype has at least ten counts. The rearrangement joins TRBV7-2 to TRBJ2-7, with 8 bases that match TRBD1. With 5 bases clipped from V and 5 bases from J, the junction kept 8 bases outside the gene matches. Per germline, CDR1 SGHTA and CDR2 FQGNSA. This CDR3 is 14 amino acids long. The CDR3 region is CASSPEDRDDEQYF. For the CDR3, the DNA is TGTGCCAGCAGCCCGGAGGACAGGGATGACGAGCAGTACTTC.

This clonotype has ten or more counts. V usage is TRBV12-3 or TRBV12-4 and J usage is TRBJ1-1, with 8 bases that match TRBD1. The CDR3 consists of 13 residues. Germline trimming cut 6 bases from V and 7 bases from J; bases unmatched to any gene: 7. CDR3 coding DNA: TGTGCCAGCAGACGGACAGGGCTATTTGAAGCTTTCTTT. This gives the protein CASRRTGLFEAFF.

CDR3 amino acids: CASSLPTSGGANNEQFF. The CDR3 DNA follows: TGTGCCAGCAGCCTTCCGACTAGCGGGGGGGCCAACAATGAGCAGTTCTTC. The rearrangement links TRBV7-8 to TRBJ2-1, with 14 positions matching TRBD2. The CDR3 sequence is 17 residues long. CDR1 SGHVS and CDR2 FQNEAQ come from the germline V gene. J was trimmed by 5 bases and V by 5 bases; bases with no gene match: 8.

The CDR3 sequence: CSASGPIWVGTQYF. The CDR3 nucleotides are TGCAGTGCTAGCGGCCCGATCTGGGTGGGGACCCAGTACTTC. The genes are TRBV20-1 and TRBJ2-5; D remains ambiguous. Germline loops: CDR1 DFQATT, CDR2 SNEGSKA (reference sequence). Trimming took off 3 bases at V and 7 bases at J, with 18 bases between the two ends. This CDR3 has 14 amino acids.

The gene calls are TRBV5-1 and TRBJ1-2; TRBD1 is a possible D gene (6 bases). CDR1 is SGHRS and CDR2 is YFSETQ in the germline V gene. This CDR3 is 14 amino acids long. Trimming took 5 bases from V and 6 from J, leaving 17 bases between them. As DNA, the CDR3 is TGCGCCAGCAGTAGCCCCGGGGGCCGGGATGGCTACACCTTC. This codes for CASSSPGGRDGYTF.

V and J are TRBV7-8 and TRBJ2-7; 9 nucleotides align to TRBD2. CDR1 is SGHVS, CDR2 FQNEAQ, per germline. Germline trimming cut 5 bases from V and 5 bases from J; bases unmatched to any gene: 10. The CDR3 contains 15 residues. This CDR3 is CASSPGAGGRNEQYF. The DNA for the CDR3 is TGTGCCAGCAGCCCTGGGGCGGGGGGGCGGAACGAGCAGTACTTC.

This clonotype was counted at least ten times. The chain employs TRBV28 and TRBJ2-1; 8 positions match TRBD2. The CDR3 runs 15 residues. With V trimmed by 2 bases and J by 7 bases, 7 bases remained unmatched. Germline V gives CDR1 MDHEN, CDR2 SYDVKM. CDR3 bases: TGTGCCAGCAGTTTAGAGAAGCGGGAGTCAAATGAGCAGTTCTTC. Translated, it gives CASSLEKRESNEQFF.

This clonotype appeared many times. The V gene is TRBV7-3, the J gene TRBJ2-1; D perhaps matches TRBD1 (5 bases). The CDR3 length is 17 residues. The germline V gene encodes CDR1 SGHTA and CDR2 FQGTGA. V gave up 2 bases and J gave up 1 base, with 15 bases separating them. CDR3: CASSLVGFRDSYNEQFF. The CDR3 DNA sequence: TGTGCCAGCAGCTTAGTTGGGTTCAGGGATTCCTACAATGAGCAGTTCTTC. The whole variable domain, filled in from reference TRBV7-3 and TRBJ2-1, reads GAGVSQTPSNKVTEKGKYVELRCDPISGHTALYWYRQSLGQGPEFLIYFQGTGAADDSGLPNDRFFAVRPEGSVSTLKIQRTERGDSAVYLCASSLVGFRDSYNEQFFGPGTRLTVL.

Ten or more counts support this clonotype. The genes are TRBV4-3 and TRBJ2-1, with D tentatively TRBD1 or TRBD2 (5 bases each). CDR1 LGHNA and CDR2 YSLEER come from the germline V gene. The CDR3 is made up of 16 amino acids. V was trimmed by 0 bases and J by 1 base, leaving 10 bases between them. The chain's CDR3 is CASSQDGASSYNEQFF. The CDR3 DNA is TGCGCCAGCAGCCAAGACGGGGCAAGTTCCTACAATGAGCAGTTCTTC.

The V gene is TRBV6-2 or TRBV6-3, the J gene TRBJ2-1; 7 bases map to TRBD2. CDR1 MNHEY and CDR2 SVGEGT come from the germline V gene. Trimming removed 2 bases from V and 14 bases from J; junction bases left unmatched: 15. The CDR3 contains 15 residues. CDR3 nucleotides: TGTGCCAGCAGTTACACAAGGGCCAGGCTACGGGAGGAGTTCTTC. Translating gives CASSYTRARLREEFF.

This clonotype came up a few times. The chain carries TRBV6-2 or TRBV6-3 and TRBJ1-2; no reliable D call. V was trimmed by 3 bases and J by 4 bases, leaving 12 bases between them. The germline V gene encodes CDR1 MNHEY and CDR2 SVGEGT. This CDR3 spans 14 amino acids. CDR3 DNA: TGTGCCAGCAGTTATAGTGACGGACCCTATGGCTACACCTTC. Protein: CASSYSDGPYGYTF.

In its sample, this clonotype was seen many times. The chain combines TRBV20-1 with TRBJ1-4; D remains ambiguous. Trimming stripped 6 bases from V and 1 base from J, with 6 bases between. The CDR3 length is 12 residues. CDR1 is DFQATT, CDR2 SNEGSKA, per germline (reference sequence). CDR3 bases: TGCAGTGCCCAGGAAACTAATGAAAAACTGTTTTTT. This encodes CSAQETNEKLFF.

This clonotype was observed a few times. The gene calls are TRBV18 and TRBJ1-1; D call uncertain. V dropped 6 bases and J dropped 7 bases, with 9 bases sitting between them. This CDR3 comprises 11 residues. Germline V lookup: CDR1 KGHSH, CDR2 LQKENI. CDR3 sequence (DNA): TGTGCCAGCTCCCGAGGATTTGAAGCTTTCTTT. Translating it yields CASSRGFEAFF.

V is TRBV5-1 and J is TRBJ1-2; D remains unclear. Trimming stripped 5 bases from V and 4 bases from J, with 12 bases between. Per germline, CDR1 SGHRS and CDR2 YFSETQ. CDR3 length: 13 amino acids. The CDR3 sequence: CASSSGYSYGYTF. CDR3 nucleotides: TGCGCCAGCAGTTCAGGCTACTCCTATGGCTACACCTTC.

This clonotype showed up just a few times. This chain uses TRBV7-6 with TRBJ1-2; a weak D match, TRBD1 (6 bases). The CDR3 has 15 amino acids. Trimming took off 5 bases at V and 8 bases at J, with 21 bases between the two ends. Germline V gene sequence: CDR1 SGHVS, CDR2 FNYEAQ. The CDR3 bases are TGTGCCAGCAGCCTTACCCCGGGACCCAGGGGCGGCTACACCTTC. Its translation is CASSLTPGPRGGYTF. Using reference TRBV7-6 and TRBJ1-2 for the parts outside the CDR3, the full variable domain is GAGVSQSPRYKVTKRGQDVALRCDPISGHVSLYWYRQALGQGPEFLTYFNYEAQQDKSGLPNDRFSAERPEGSISTLTIQRTEQRDSAMYRCASSLTPGPRGGYTFGSGTRLTVV.

This clonotype was recorded a few times. This chain joins TRBV7-6 and TRBJ1-4, with TRBD1 matching over 7 bases. From germline, CDR1 is SGHVS and CDR2 FNYEAQ. V lost 5 bases to trimming and J lost 8 bases; unmatched junction nucleotides: 17. The CDR3 runs to 17 residues. DNA for the CDR3: TGTGCCAGCAGCCTGCCTTCTAGAGGTCACAGGGGCGAAAAACTGTTTTTT. It codes for CASSLPSRGHRGEKLFF. Variable domain in full (rest from reference TRBV7-6 and TRBJ1-4): GAGVSQSPRYKVTKRGQDVALRCDPISGHVSLYWYRQALGQGPEFLTYFNYEAQQDKSGLPNDRFSAERPEGSISTLTIQRTEQRDSAMYRCASSLPSRGHRGEKLFFGSGTQLSVL.

At least ten counts were recorded for this clonotype. This chain links TRBV6-5 with TRBJ2-4; D uncertain. Looked up from germline, CDR1 is MNHEY and CDR2 is SVGAGI. Trimming took 8 bases from V and 0 from J, leaving 11 bases between them. The CDR3 covers 14 residues. The CDR3 nucleotides are TGTGCCAGCCAAGAGGTTGGAGCCAAAAACATTCAGTACTTC. It specifies CASQEVGAKNIQYF.